This TCR beta chain was obtained from a study of blood T cell repertoires in COVID-19. For the study at large: COVID-19 samples collected from the United States, Italy and Spain covered acute and convalescent phases.

Germline-derived CDR1 and CDR2 are SGHRS and YFSETQ. The junction had 5 bases not matched to a gene; V was cut back by 2 bases and J by 1 base. The CDR3 has 17 amino acids. Profiling relied on immunoSEQ multiplex PCR, and the TCRdb table lists in-frame clones only, not all of them. The sample records about 58,000 clones, 75% to 90% being singletons. V and J are TRBV5-1 and TRBJ1-6; 8 positions agree with TRBD1. This clonotype originated in a man in his fifties or sixties with acute or convalescent COVID-19. Input material: peripheral blood. The CDR3 nucleotides are TGCGCCAGCAGCTTAGGGACAGGCGGGTCCTATAATTCACCCCTCCACTTT. This sequence encodes CASSLGTGGSYNSPLHF.